This T cell receptor (beta chain) was obtained from a study of CD8+ T cells in alopecia areata. Study conclusions and caveats: Clonality was higher in lesional than normal scalp, especially in alopecia totalis/universalis. Mice showed TCR sharing more clearly than patients did, possibly owing to HLA. Scalp sample data also include resident alphabeta T cells from normal skin.

cDNA reverse transcribed from extracted RNA served as the sequencing template. TCRdb keeps only in-frame clones here, not all; method: immunoSEQ multiplex PCR. The data contain under 9,000 clones, 65% to 80% of them singletons. This clone came up once. Its antigen is unidentified. The germline V and J ends were trimmed by 5 bases and 2 bases, with 15 bases remaining between them. This CDR3 is built from 14 residues. The germline V gene has CDR1 SQVTM and CDR2 ANQGSEA. The authors sorted CD4+ cells into CD25+CD127- cells for a few patients. Peripheral blood and lesional scalp punch biopsies were taken from alopecia areata patients.

Sequencing was performed on CD4+ Tregs sorted from blood. This TCR was recovered from a human donor with alopecia areata. The chain couples TRBV29-1 to TRBJ1-1; possibly TRBD1 for D (5 bases). CDR3 coding DNA: TGCAGCGTTACTCGGGACGGCCTTAACACTGAAGCTTTCTTT. Translation: CSVTRDGLNTEAFF.